This TCR beta chain is drawn from a study of T cells in Graves' hyperthyroidism and ophthalmopathy. Germline values: CDR1 MDHEN, CDR2 SYDVKM. The ends were cut back, 3 bases at V and 5 bases at J, with 10 bases in the middle. This CDR3 comprises 13 residues. This clonotype occurred many times. Amplified regions were TCR beta CDR3 sequences from RNA transcripts. The study used the HTBI primer set for a first-round RT-PCR of the TCR CDR3. TCRdb independently ran MiXCR on the multiplex PCR reads; one entry per CDR3 protein. The data hold hundreds of thousands of distinct CDR3 sequences, with 15% to 20% observed a single time.

Material for sequencing was blood. V gene TRBV28 combines with J gene TRBJ1-1; D is unresolved. The receptor was derived from a woman between 35 and 50 years old with Graves' ophthalmopathy. The CDR3 DNA is TGTGCCAGCAGTTTCTCGAGAGGGACTGAAGCTTTCTTT. Translated: CASSFSRGTEAFF.